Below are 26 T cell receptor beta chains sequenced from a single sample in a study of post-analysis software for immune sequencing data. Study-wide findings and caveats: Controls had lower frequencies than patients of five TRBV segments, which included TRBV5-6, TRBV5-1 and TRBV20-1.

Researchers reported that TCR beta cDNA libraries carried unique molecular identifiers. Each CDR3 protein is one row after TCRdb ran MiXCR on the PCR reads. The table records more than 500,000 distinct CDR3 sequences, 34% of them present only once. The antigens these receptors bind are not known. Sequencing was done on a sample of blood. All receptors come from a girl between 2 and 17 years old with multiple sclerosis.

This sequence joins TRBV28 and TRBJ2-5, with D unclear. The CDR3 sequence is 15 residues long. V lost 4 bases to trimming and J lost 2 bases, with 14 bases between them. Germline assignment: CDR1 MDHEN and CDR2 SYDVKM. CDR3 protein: CASSSTSGHQETQYF. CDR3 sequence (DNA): TGTGCCAGCAGTTCCACCTCCGGCCATCAAGAGACCCAGTACTTC.

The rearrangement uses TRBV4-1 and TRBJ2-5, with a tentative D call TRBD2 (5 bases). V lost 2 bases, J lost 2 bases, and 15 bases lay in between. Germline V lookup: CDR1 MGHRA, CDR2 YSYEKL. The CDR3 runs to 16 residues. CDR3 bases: TGCGCCAGCAGCCAACCTGGGAAGAGGGCGCAAGAGACCCAGTACTTC. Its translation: CASSQPGKRAQETQYF.

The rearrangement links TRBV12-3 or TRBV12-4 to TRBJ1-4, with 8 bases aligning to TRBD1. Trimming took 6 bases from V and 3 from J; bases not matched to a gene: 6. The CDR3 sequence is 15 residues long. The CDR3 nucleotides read TGTGCCAGCAGGCGTGACAGGGGTCCTAATGAAAAACTGTTTTTT. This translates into CASRRDRGPNEKLFF.

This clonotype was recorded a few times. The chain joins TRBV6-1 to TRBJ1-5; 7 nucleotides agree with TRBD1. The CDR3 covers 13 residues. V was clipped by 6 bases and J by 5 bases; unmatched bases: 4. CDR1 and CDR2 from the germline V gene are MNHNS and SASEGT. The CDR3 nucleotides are TGTGCCAGCAGACAGGGGCGCGATCAGCCCCAGCATTTT. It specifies CASRQGRDQPQHF.

The CDR3 is CASSYQAGTSEKLFF. CDR3 nucleotides: TGTGCCAGCAGTTACCAAGCCGGGACGTCTGAAAAACTGTTTTTT. This chain uses TRBV6-6 with TRBJ1-4, with a tentative D call TRBD1 (5 bases). Germline CDR1 and CDR2: MNHNY and SVGAGI (reference sequence). Trimming shortened V by 2 bases and J by 7 bases, and 14 bases separated the two germline ends. The CDR3 length is 15 residues.

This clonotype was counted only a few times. The CDR3 loop is CASSYPVVGLNQETQYF. CDR3 nucleotides: TGTGCCAGCAGCTACCCCGTGGTGGGGCTCAACCAAGAGACCCAGTACTTC. The chain combines TRBV7-2 with TRBJ2-5, with D possibly matching TRBD1 (5 bases). CDR1 and CDR2 (germline): SGHTA, FQGNSA. This CDR3 contains 17 residues. Trimming removed 4 bases at V and 0 bases at J, with 18 bases between. Filled out from reference TRBV7-2 and TRBJ2-5, the complete variable domain reads GAGVSQSPSNKVTEKGKDVELRCDPISGHTALYWYRQSLGQGLEFLIYFQGNSAPDKSGLPSDRFSAERTGGSVSTLTIQRTQQEDSAVYLCASSYPVVGLNQETQYFGPGTRLLVL.

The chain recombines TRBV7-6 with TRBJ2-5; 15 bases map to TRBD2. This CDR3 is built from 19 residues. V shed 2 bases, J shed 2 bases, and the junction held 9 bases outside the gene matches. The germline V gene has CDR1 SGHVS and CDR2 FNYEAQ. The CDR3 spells CASSLRWGTSGGPQETQYF. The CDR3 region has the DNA TGTGCCAGCAGCTTAAGATGGGGGACTAGCGGGGGGCCGCAAGAGACCCAGTACTTC.

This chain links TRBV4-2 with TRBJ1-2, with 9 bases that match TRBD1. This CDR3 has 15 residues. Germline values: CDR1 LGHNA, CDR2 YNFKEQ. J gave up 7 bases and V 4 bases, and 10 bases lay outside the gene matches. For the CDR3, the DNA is TGTGCCAGCAGCCCGGGTACACAGGGGGCCTCTGGCTACACCTTC. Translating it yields CASSPGTQGASGYTF.

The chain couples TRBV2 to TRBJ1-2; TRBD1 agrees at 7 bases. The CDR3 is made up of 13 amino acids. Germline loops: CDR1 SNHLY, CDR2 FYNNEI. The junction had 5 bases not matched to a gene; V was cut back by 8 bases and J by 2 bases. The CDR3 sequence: CASVGDSNYGYTF. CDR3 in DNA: TGTGCCAGCGTTGGGGACAGCAACTATGGCTACACCTTC.

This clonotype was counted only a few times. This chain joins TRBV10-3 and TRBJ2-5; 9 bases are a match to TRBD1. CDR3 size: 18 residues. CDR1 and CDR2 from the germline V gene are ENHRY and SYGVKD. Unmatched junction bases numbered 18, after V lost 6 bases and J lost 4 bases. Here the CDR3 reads CAISEIEPDRGIAETQYF. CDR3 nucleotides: TGTGCCATCAGCGAAATAGAACCGGACAGGGGCATCGCAGAGACCCAGTACTTC.

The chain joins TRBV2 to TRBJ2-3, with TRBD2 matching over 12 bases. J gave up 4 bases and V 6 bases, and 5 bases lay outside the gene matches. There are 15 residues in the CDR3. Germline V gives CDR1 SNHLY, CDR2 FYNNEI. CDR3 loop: CASRRTSGDADTQYF. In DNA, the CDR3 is TGTGCCAGCAGACGGACTAGCGGGGATGCAGATACGCAGTATTTT.

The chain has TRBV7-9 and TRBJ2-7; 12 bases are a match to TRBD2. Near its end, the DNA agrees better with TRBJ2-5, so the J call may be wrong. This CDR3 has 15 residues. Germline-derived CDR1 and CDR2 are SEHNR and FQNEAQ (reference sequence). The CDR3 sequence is CATRLAGVLGETQYF. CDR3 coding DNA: TGTGCCACCCGACTAGCGGGGGTCCTTGGAGAGACCCAGTACTTC.

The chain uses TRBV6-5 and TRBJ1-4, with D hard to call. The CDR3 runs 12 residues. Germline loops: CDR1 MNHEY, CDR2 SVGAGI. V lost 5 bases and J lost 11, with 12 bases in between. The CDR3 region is CASSQTPGKLFF. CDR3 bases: TGTGCCAGCAGTCAAACCCCGGGGAAACTGTTTTTT.

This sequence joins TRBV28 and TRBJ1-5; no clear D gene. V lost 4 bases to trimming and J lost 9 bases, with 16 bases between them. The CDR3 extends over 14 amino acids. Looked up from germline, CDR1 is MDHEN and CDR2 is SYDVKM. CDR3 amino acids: CASSSRIVSPPQHF. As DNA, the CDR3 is TGTGCCAGCAGTTCCCGCATAGTTAGTCCGCCCCAGCATTTT.

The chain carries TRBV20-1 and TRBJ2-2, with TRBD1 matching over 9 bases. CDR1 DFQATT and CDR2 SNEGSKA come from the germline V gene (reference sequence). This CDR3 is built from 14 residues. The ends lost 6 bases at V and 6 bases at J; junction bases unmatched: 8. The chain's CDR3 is CSAGGTGIPGELFF. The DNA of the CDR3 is TGCAGTGCCGGCGGGACAGGGATTCCCGGGGAGCTGTTTTTT.

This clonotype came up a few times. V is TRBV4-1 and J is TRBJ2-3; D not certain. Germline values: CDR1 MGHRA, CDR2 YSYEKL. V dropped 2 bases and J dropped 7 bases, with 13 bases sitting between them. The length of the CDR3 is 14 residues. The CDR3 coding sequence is TGCGCCAGCAGCCAACCTCCCCGATCCTATACGCAGTATTTT. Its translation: CASSQPPRSYTQYF.

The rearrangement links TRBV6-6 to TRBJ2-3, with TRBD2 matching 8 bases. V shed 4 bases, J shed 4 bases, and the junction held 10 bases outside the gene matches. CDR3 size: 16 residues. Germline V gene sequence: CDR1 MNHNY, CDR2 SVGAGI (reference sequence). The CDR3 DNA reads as TGTGCCAGCAGTTGGTCGGCGGGGGGCCTACCAGATACGCAGTATTTT. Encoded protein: CASSWSAGGLPDTQYF.

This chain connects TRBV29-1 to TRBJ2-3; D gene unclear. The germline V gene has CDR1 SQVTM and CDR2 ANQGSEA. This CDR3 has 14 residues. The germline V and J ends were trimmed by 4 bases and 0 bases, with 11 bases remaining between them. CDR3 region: CSVAADSSTDTQYF. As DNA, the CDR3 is TGCAGCGTTGCTGCCGACTCTAGCACAGATACGCAGTATTTT.

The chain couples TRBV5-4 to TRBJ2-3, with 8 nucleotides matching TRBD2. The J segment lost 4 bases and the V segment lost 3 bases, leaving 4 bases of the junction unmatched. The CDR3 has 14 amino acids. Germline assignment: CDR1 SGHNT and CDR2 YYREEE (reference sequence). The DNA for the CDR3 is TGTGCCAGCAGCTGGAGCGGGGGATCAGATACGCAGTATTTT. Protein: CASSWSGGSDTQYF.

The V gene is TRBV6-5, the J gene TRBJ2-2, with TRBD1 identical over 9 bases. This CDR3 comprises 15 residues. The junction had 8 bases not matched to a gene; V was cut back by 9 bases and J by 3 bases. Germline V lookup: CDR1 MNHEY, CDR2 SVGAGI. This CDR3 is CARGRQGDDTGELFF. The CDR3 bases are TGTGCCAGGGGACGACAGGGGGACGACACCGGGGAGCTGTTTTTT.

In DNA form, the CDR3 reads TGTGCCAGCAGAACACTTAACCGGGACACTGAAGCTTTCTTT. Amino acid sequence: CASRTLNRDTEAFF. This chain links TRBV6-5 with TRBJ1-1; D not certain. Trimming pared 6 bases from V and 3 bases from J, leaving 14 bases between. Germline assignment: CDR1 MNHEY and CDR2 SVGAGI. The CDR3 totals 14 residues.

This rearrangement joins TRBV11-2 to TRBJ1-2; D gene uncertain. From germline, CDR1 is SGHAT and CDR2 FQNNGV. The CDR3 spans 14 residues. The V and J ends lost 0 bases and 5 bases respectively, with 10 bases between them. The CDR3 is CASSLDQSGYGYTF. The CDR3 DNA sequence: TGTGCCAGCAGCTTAGATCAATCCGGGTATGGCTACACCTTC.

CDR3 sequence (DNA): TGTGCCAGCAGCCGCGTAGGGGATCAGCCCCAGCATTTT. This gives the protein CASSRVGDQPQHF. The rearrangement joins TRBV7-6 to TRBJ1-5, with D possibly being TRBD1 (5 bases). V lost 5 bases, J lost 5 bases, and 10 bases lay in between. The CDR3 is 13 amino acids. CDR1 is SGHVS and CDR2 is FNYEAQ in the germline V gene.

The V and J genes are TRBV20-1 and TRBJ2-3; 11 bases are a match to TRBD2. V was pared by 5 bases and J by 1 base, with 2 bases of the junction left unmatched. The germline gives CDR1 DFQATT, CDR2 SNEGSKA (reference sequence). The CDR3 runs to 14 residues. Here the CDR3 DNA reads TGCAGTGCTCTACTAGCGGGGGGCACAGATACGCAGTATTTT. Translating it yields CSALLAGGTDTQYF.

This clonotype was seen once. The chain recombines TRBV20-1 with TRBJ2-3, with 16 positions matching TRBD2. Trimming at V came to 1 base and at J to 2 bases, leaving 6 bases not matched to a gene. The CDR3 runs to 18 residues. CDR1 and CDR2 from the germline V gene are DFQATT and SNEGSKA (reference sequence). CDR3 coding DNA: TGCAGTGCTAGAGGGGGACTAGCGGGAGGGCGATACACAGATACGCAGTATTTT. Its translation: CSARGGLAGGRYTDTQYF.

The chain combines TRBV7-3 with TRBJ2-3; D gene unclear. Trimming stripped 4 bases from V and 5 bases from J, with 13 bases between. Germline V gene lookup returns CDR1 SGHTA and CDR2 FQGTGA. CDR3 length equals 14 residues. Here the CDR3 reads CASSSLGRRDTQYF. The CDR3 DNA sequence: TGTGCCAGCAGCTCGTTAGGTCGGAGAGATACGCAGTATTTT.